This T cell receptor (beta chain) is drawn from a study of T cells in tuberculosis. For the study at large: The T cells targeted glucose monomycolate, a mycobacterial lipid, via CD1B. This South African cohort compared adolescents with or without latent tuberculosis against adults with active tuberculosis. The study, taken as a whole, reports: Active tuberculosis TCR-alpha repertoires lay closer to GMM-specific TCRs than IGRA-negative controls, suggesting clonal expansion. Shorter CDR3-alpha in active tuberculosis partly drove smaller distances.

Notes on this clone: Its antigen is undetermined.

The repertoire was sequenced with immunoSEQ multiplex PCR; TCRdb's copy has only in-frame clones and lacks some. The table shows about 24,000 clones, with just under 97% occurring only once. Sequenced input: PBMCs. This clonotype originated in a donor aged 10-35 years with latent tuberculosis or without tuberculosis infection.

The CDR3 protein is CASSPGGRGLGTEAFF. In DNA form, the CDR3 reads TGTGCCAGCTCACCAGGTGGCAGGGGGCTAGGTACTGAAGCTTTCTTT. The V and J genes are TRBV18 and TRBJ1-1; TRBD1 aligns across 8 bases. CDR1 and CDR2 (germline): KGHSH, LQKENI. V was clipped by 2 bases and J by 5 bases; unmatched bases: 10. This CDR3 has 16 amino acids.